This TCR beta chain was sequenced in a study of early T cells in non-severe SARS-CoV-2 infection. Study background: Bulk RNA isolated from unsorted whole blood underwent sequencing; chains were not paired.

This clonotype was detected only a few times. The CDR3 is 14 residues long. Trimming stripped 3 bases from V and 9 bases from J, with 15 bases between. TCRdb itself ran the 5' RACE reads through MiXCR, one entry per CDR3 protein. This sample yields about 30,000 distinct CDR3 sequences, of which about 6% are seen a single time; 10% to 15% belongs to the top ten. The sample was whole blood. The gene calls are TRBV12-3 or TRBV12-4 and TRBJ1-5; D gene ambiguous. This receptor was taken from an adult who was a healthcare worker with PCR-confirmed SARS-CoV-2 infection or an uninfected control (not recorded which). The CDR3 here is CASSFSGPLGPQHF. As DNA, the CDR3 is TGTGCCAGCAGTTTTAGCGGACCTTTGGGGCCCCAGCATTTT.